This entry lists 17 T cell receptor beta chains sequenced from one sample in a study of shared clonotypes between healthy human individuals. Data came from immunoSEQ multiplex PCR; TCRdb stores just in-frame clones and leaves some out. The repertoire consists of around 1.9 million clones, with about 92% occurring once and the leading ten covering under 2%. Naive CD8 cells comprised CD45RO-negative, CCR7-positively selected cells, excluding terminally differentiated effector memory CD45RA+ cells. The material sequenced was naive CD8+ T cells from PBMCs. These receptors were collected from a man younger than 30 in good health. Some clones in this sample may be carry-over from other donors' samples.

This clone has just one count. This chain uses TRBV9 with TRBJ2-1, with 9 bases that match TRBD2. This CDR3 is built from 18 residues. Germline V CDR1 and CDR2: SGDLS, YYNGEE. V lost 2 bases to trimming and J lost 1 base; unmatched junction nucleotides: 10. This chain's CDR3 is CASSVDNSLAGSYNEQFF. The CDR3 region has the DNA TGTGCCAGCAGCGTTGACAATTCCCTAGCGGGGTCCTACAATGAGCAGTTCTTC.

This clone has only a few counts. V gene TRBV19 combines with J gene TRBJ1-1, with D possibly matching TRBD1 (6 bases). The V gene's germline CDR1 is LNHDA and CDR2 SQIVND (reference sequence). Trimming pared 3 bases from V and 5 bases from J, leaving 13 bases between. The CDR3 length is 14 residues. DNA of the CDR3: TGTGCCAGTAGTATGCAGGGACACGAAACTGAAGCTTTCTTT. Translation gives CASSMQGHETEAFF. The whole variable domain, remainder taken from reference TRBV19 and TRBJ1-1, is DGGITQSPKYLFRKEGQNVTLSCEQNLNHDAMYWYRQDPGQGLRLIYYSQIVNDFQKGDIAEGYSVSREKKESFPLTVTSAQKNPTAFYLCASSMQGHETEAFFGQGTRLTVV.

The chain has TRBV7-9 and TRBJ1-2; D unresolved. The germline V and J ends were trimmed by 1 base and 1 base, with 7 bases remaining between them. This CDR3 spans 14 amino acids. Germline V gives CDR1 SEHNR, CDR2 FQNEAQ (reference sequence). CDR3: CASSLDWDNYGYTF. The CDR3 bases are TGTGCCAGCAGCTTAGATTGGGATAACTATGGCTACACCTTC.

Here the CDR3 reads CASSLQGVSYNEQFF. The CDR3 nucleotides are TGTGCCAGCAGCTTACAGGGGGTAAGCTACAATGAGCAGTTCTTC. The rearrangement uses TRBV13 and TRBJ2-1, with 7 positions matching TRBD1. This CDR3 has 15 residues. Germline V CDR1 and CDR2: PRHDT, FYEKMQ (reference sequence). The trim removed 2 bases at V and 3 bases at J, leaving 4 bases unmatched.

This clone was detected once. The chain recombines TRBV5-1 with TRBJ1-1; D gene unclear. Germline CDR1 reads SGHRS; CDR2 reads YFSETQ. CDR3 length: 15 amino acids. Trimming cost V 4 bases and J 5 bases, with 18 bases left between them. The CDR3: CASSLAGPGGTEAFF. The CDR3 DNA is TGCGCCAGCAGCCTGGCGGGTCCGGGTGGTACTGAAGCTTTCTTT.

This rearrangement joins TRBV28 to TRBJ2-7; D may be TRBD1 or TRBD2 (5 bases each). Trimming took 8 bases from V and 2 from J, leaving 16 bases between them. The germline gives CDR1 MDHEN, CDR2 SYDVKM. The CDR3 consists of 14 residues. CDR3 DNA sequence: TGTGCCAGCGGGGGAACAGGATTCCCCTACGAGCAGTACTTC. Protein product: CASGGTGFPYEQYF. Full variable domain (rest looked up from reference TRBV28 and TRBJ2-7): DVKVTQSSRYLVKRTGEKVFLECVQDMDHENMFWYRQDPGLGLRLIYFSYDVKMKEKGDIPEGYSVSREKKERFSLILESASTNQTSMYLCASGGTGFPYEQYFGPGTRLTVT.

V and J are TRBV28 and TRBJ2-7, with D uncertain. The CDR3 runs 16 residues. Trimming cost V 2 bases and J 3 bases, with 17 bases left between them. The V gene's germline CDR1 is MDHEN and CDR2 SYDVKM. The CDR3 sequence is CASSLVGGRHGYEQYF. The CDR3 DNA is TGTGCCAGCAGTTTAGTTGGCGGTCGACACGGCTACGAGCAGTACTTC.

This clone appeared once. The genes are TRBV5-1 and TRBJ2-3; D call uncertain. The germline V gene encodes CDR1 SGHRS and CDR2 YFSETQ. The CDR3 contains 14 residues. V gave up 1 base and J gave up 6 bases, with 12 bases separating them. CDR3 sequence (DNA): TGCGCCAGCAGCTTGATTGGCATTCGGGATACGCAGTATTTT. Its protein is CASSLIGIRDTQYF.

CDR3 sequence: CASSLGQGGSYNEQFF. CDR3 nucleotides: TGTGCCAGCAGCTTAGGACAGGGTGGGTCCTACAATGAGCAGTTCTTC. The rearrangement joins TRBV7-9 to TRBJ2-1; the match to TRBD1 covers 7 bases. The CDR3 loop spans 16 amino acids. CDR1 is SEHNR, CDR2 FQNEAQ, per germline (reference sequence). V shed 1 base and J 1 base; nucleotides not matched to a gene: 4. The full variable domain, completed using reference TRBV7-9 and TRBJ2-1, is DTGVSQNPRHKITKRGQNVTFRCDPISEHNRLYWYRQTLGQGPEFLTYFQNEAQLEKSRLLSDRFSAERPKGSFSTLEIQRTEQGDSAMYLCASSLGQGGSYNEQFFGPGTRLTVL.

The genes are TRBV6-1 and TRBJ2-7; possibly TRBD1 for D (5 bases). The CDR3 covers 15 residues. Trimming left V 7 bases short and J 0 bases short, with 16 bases between. CDR1 is MNHNS and CDR2 is SASEGT in the germline V gene. This CDR3 is CASTPAFDSSYEQYF. The CDR3 DNA follows: TGTGCCAGCACCCCCGCGTTTGACAGCTCCTACGAGCAGTACTTC.

V is TRBV5-1 and J is TRBJ2-1, with D tentatively TRBD2 (5 bases). The germline V gene encodes CDR1 SGHRS and CDR2 YFSETQ. Trimming shortened V by 4 bases and J by 3 bases, and 17 bases separated the two germline ends. The CDR3 has 16 amino acids. The CDR3 coding sequence is TGCGCCAGCAGCCTCGGAGGTGGGCTTATCTACAATGAGCAGTTCTTC. Amino acids: CASSLGGGLIYNEQFF.

The chain couples TRBV28 to TRBJ1-2, with TRBD1 as a possible D gene (5 bases). Trimming removed 5 bases from V and 7 bases from J, with 11 bases in between. There are 12 residues in the CDR3. The V gene's germline CDR1 is MDHEN and CDR2 SYDVKM. Here the CDR3 DNA reads TGTGCCAGCAGTCCCGGACAAAGTGGCTACACCTTC. As protein: CASSPGQSGYTF.

The chain recombines TRBV28 with TRBJ1-4; D may be TRBD1 (6 bases). The V gene lost 0 bases and the J gene lost 0 bases, with 14 bases spanning the gap. The CDR3 is made up of 18 amino acids. CDR1 is MDHEN, CDR2 SYDVKM, per germline. Here the CDR3 reads CASSLWGDISPTNEKLFF. The CDR3 region has the DNA TGTGCCAGCAGTTTATGGGGGGACATATCTCCAACTAATGAAAAACTGTTTTTT.

This sequence joins TRBV7-3 and TRBJ1-1; D call uncertain. Germline loops: CDR1 SGHTA, CDR2 FQGTGA. The germline V and J ends were trimmed by 1 base and 1 base, with 10 bases remaining between them. The CDR3 spans 15 residues. This CDR3 is CASSLSGSGNTEAFF. The CDR3 DNA follows: TGTGCCAGCAGCTTAAGTGGGTCCGGGAACACTGAAGCTTTCTTT.

J is TRBJ2-1 and V is TRBV28; 8 bases align to TRBD2. The germline V gene has CDR1 MDHEN and CDR2 SYDVKM. This CDR3 is 15 amino acids long. V dropped 5 bases and J dropped 2; count of bases not matched to a gene: 5. CDR3: CASSRLAFAYNEQFF. CDR3 nucleotides: TGTGCCAGCAGTAGACTAGCGTTTGCCTACAATGAGCAGTTCTTC.

This rearrangement joins TRBV7-9 to TRBJ2-1; 9 bases align to TRBD1. The trim removed 5 bases at V and 6 bases at J, leaving 11 bases unmatched. The length of the CDR3 is 16 residues. Germline lookup yields CDR1 SEHNR and CDR2 FQNEAQ (reference sequence). The CDR3 here is CASSLNRETGGNEQFF. CDR3 DNA sequence: TGTGCCAGCAGCCTTAATCGTGAGACAGGGGGCAATGAGCAGTTCTTC.

This chain connects TRBV19 to TRBJ1-4, with D unresolved. The CDR3 totals 15 residues. V was pared by 0 bases and J by 5 bases, with 10 bases between. Germline V gene lookup returns CDR1 LNHDA and CDR2 SQIVND (reference sequence). The CDR3 region has the DNA TGTGCCAGTAGTATAGAGGGGTCGCCAAATGAAAAACTGTTTTTT. This translates into CASSIEGSPNEKLFF.